Below, one T cell receptor (beta chain) is given with its context. The data belong to a study of cytomegalovirus exposure and HLA in healthy donors. Primers: 60 Vbeta forward and 13 Jbeta reverse. Repertoires were generated with immunoSEQ multiplex PCR, while TCRdb's copy carries only in-frame clones and drops some. This sample yields more than 100,000 clones, of which roughly 80% are seen a single time; about 32% belongs to the top ten. From germline, CDR1 is MDHEN and CDR2 SYDVKM. The length of the CDR3 is 12 residues. V was clipped by 6 bases and J by 4 bases, with 10 bases between them. Sequencing was performed on PBMCs. The rearrangement joins TRBV28 to TRBJ2-7; D might be TRBD2 (6 bases). This clonotype was obtained from a man aged 60 to 69 in good health and CMV-seropositive. The CDR3 nucleotides read TGTGCCAGCAGGCGACTAGGGTACGAGCAGTACTTC. Amino acids: CASRRLGYEQYF. Full variable domain (outside the CDR3, taken from reference TRBV28 and TRBJ2-7): DVKVTQSSRYLVKRTGEKVFLECVQDMDHENMFWYRQDPGLGLRLIYFSYDVKMKEKGDIPEGYSVSREKKERFSLILESASTNQTSMYLCASRRLGYEQYFGPGTRLTVT.